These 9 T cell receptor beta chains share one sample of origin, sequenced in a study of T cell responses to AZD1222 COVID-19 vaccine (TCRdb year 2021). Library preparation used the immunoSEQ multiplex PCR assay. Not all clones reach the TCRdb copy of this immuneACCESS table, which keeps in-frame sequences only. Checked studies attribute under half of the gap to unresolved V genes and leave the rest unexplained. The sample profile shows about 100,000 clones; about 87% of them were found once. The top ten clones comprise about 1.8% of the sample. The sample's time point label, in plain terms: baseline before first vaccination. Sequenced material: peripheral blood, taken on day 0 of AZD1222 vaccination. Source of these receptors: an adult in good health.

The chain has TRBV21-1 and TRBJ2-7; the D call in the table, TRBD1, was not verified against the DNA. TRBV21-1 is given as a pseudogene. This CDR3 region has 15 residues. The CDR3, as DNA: TGTGCCAGCAGCAAAGCGGCCAGGGCCACCTACGAGCAGTACTTC. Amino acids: CASSKAARATYEQYF.

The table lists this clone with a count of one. CDR3 sequence: CASSQAPSSEGNEQFF. The CDR3 DNA is TGCGCCAGCAGCCAAGCGCCTAGCTCAGAGGGTAATGAGCAGTTCTTC. The chain carries TRBV4-3 and TRBJ2-1; weak D call: TRBD2 (5 bases). The CDR3 extends over 16 amino acids. V was clipped by 1 base and J by 7 bases, with 17 bases between them. Germline V gives CDR1 LGHNA, CDR2 YSLEER.

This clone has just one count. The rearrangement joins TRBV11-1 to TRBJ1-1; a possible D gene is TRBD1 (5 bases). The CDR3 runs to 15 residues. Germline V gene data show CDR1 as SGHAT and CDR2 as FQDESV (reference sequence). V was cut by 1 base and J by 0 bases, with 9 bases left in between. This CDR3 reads CASSLVGGMNTEAFF. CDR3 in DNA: TGTGCCAGCAGCTTAGTCGGGGGAATGAACACTGAAGCTTTCTTT. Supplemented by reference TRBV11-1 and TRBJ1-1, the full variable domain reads EAEVAQSPRYKITEKSQAVAFWCDPISGHATLYWYRQILGQGPELLVQFQDESVVDDSQLPKDRFSAERLKGVDSTLKIQPAELGDSAMYLCASSLVGGMNTEAFFGQGTRLTVV.

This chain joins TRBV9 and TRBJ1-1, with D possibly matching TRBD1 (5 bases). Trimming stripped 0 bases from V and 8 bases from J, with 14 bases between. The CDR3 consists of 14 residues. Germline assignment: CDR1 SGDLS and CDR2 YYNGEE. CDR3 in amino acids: CASSVDGGVTEAFF. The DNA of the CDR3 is TGTGCCAGCAGCGTAGACGGGGGTGTAACCGAAGCTTTCTTT.

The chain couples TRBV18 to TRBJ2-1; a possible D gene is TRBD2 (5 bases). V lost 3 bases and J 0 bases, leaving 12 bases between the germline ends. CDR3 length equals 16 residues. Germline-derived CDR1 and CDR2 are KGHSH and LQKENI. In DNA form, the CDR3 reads TGTGCCAGCTCACCCGTGGGGAGTAACTCCTACAATGAGCAGTTCTTC. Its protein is CASSPVGSNSYNEQFF.

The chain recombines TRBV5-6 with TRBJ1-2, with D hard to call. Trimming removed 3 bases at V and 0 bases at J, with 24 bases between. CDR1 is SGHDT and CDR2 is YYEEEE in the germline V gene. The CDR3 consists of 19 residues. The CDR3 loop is CASSSSVGRSKESNYGYTF. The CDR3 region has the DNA TGTGCCAGCAGCTCATCCGTCGGCAGGAGCAAGGAGTCTAACTATGGCTACACCTTC.

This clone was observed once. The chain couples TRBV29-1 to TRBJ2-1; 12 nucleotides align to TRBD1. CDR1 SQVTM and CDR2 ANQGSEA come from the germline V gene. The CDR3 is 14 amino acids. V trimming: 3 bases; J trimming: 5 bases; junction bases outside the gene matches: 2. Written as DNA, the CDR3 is TGCAGCGTTGATGGGGACAGGGGGCACAATGAGCAGTTCTTC. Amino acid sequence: CSVDGDRGHNEQFF.

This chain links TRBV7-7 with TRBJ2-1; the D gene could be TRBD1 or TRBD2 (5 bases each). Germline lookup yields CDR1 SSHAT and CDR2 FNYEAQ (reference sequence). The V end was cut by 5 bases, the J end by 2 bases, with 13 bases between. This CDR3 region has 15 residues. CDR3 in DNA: TGTGCCAGCAGCCCCGCCGGGACGACCTACAATGAGCAGTTCTTC. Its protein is CASSPAGTTYNEQFF.

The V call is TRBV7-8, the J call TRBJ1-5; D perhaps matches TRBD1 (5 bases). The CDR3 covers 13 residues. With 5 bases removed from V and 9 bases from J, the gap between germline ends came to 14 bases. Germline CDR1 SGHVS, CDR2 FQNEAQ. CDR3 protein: CASSPTGFRPQHF. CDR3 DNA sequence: TGTGCCAGCAGCCCTACAGGTTTCCGGCCCCAGCATTTT. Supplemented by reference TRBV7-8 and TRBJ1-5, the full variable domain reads GAGVSQSPRYKVAKRGQDVALRCDPISGHVSLFWYQQALGQGPEFLTYFQNEAQLDKSGLPSDRFFAERPEGSVSTLKIQRTQQEDSAVYLCASSPTGFRPQHFGDGTRLSIL.